This note documents a single T cell receptor (beta chain) sequence. Its antigen is unknown. Per the germline V gene, CDR1 is WNHNN and CDR2 is SYGVQD (reference sequence). The CDR3 length is 13 residues. J gave up 12 bases and V 3 bases, and 7 bases lay outside the gene matches. Primers included in the PCR were 60 Vbeta and 13 Jbeta primers. Some clones are missing from TCRdb's copy, which holds only in-frame ones; the method was immunoSEQ multiplex PCR. The sample's table shows tens of thousands of clones. This sample is drawn from a study of cytomegalovirus exposure and HLA in healthy donors. Whole-study results and caveats: Among TCR beta chains, those listed as cytomegalovirus-associated numbered around 180. For most subjects, TCR beta sequences were reported to predict HLA-A and HLA-B alleles with accuracy. Indistinguishability led to the exclusion of some V segments, TRBV6-2 and TRBV6-3 included. A later analysis linked more than 15,000 TCR beta sequences to HLA alleles at 0.05 false discovery rate.

V usage is TRBV10-1 and J usage is TRBJ1-1; 10 positions agree with TRBD1. The sequence was obtained from a woman aged 40 to 49 in good health and CMV-seropositive. Sequencing was performed on PBMCs. CDR3 sequence (DNA): TGCGCCAGCAGTGACGCCGGGACAGGGGCTTCTTTCTTT. Translating gives CASSDAGTGASFF.